This T cell receptor (beta chain) was recorded in a study of blood T cell repertoires in COVID-19. Study information: Acute and convalescent COVID-19 samples came from the United States, Italy and Spain. From T cells, B-cell-depleted T cells, or PBMCs came the material, which was cDNA or gDNA.

Per the original methods: Reference gene primers were amplified, and this amplification served to estimate nucleated cell counts. The data were produced by immunoSEQ multiplex PCR, yet TCRdb's version contains in-frame clones alone and is incomplete. V and J calls and clone size are copied from that table; D and trimming were computed from the DNA. The sample yields 180,000 or so clones, roughly 80% seen once. This CDR3 region has 16 residues. The germline V gene encodes CDR1 KGHSH and CDR2 LQKENI. V lost 3 bases and J lost 3; bases outside the gene matches: 5. The receptor comes from a middle-aged man who had recovered from COVID-19. Sequencing input: peripheral blood. The V gene is TRBV18, the J gene TRBJ1-5, with 10 bases matching TRBD1. Here the CDR3 DNA reads TGTGCCAGCTCACCGTCCGGGACAGGGGACAATCAGCCCCAGCATTTT. This translates into CASSPSGTGDNQPQHF. The variable domain in full, with the rest retrieved from reference TRBV18 and TRBJ1-5, is NAGVMQNPRHLVRRRGQEARLRCSPMKGHSHVYWYRQLPEEGLKFMVYLQKENIIDESGMPKERFSAEFPKEGPSILRIQQVVRGDSAAYFCASSPSGTGDNQPQHFGDGTRLSIL.